One and the same sample provided the 25 T cell receptor beta chains below, sequenced in a study of blood T cell repertoires in COVID-19 (dated by TCRdb to the early 2020s). Libraries were prepared through the immunoSEQ multiplex PCR assay. Sourced from immuneACCESS, this table was stored by TCRdb with only in-frame sequences that have V and J called. A share of the clones is absent; for the studies checked, an unresolved V gene accounts for under half, and the remainder has no known explanation. This sample is represented by roughly 84,000 clones; over 70% of them were singletons. In total, the top ten clones hold around 4% of the sample. The sequenced sample consisted of peripheral blood. The receptors here all came from a woman aged 45-60 years with acute or convalescent COVID-19.

The genes are TRBV3-1 (or the pseudogene TRBV3-2) and TRBJ1-5; D ambiguous. Per germline, CDR1 LGHDT and CDR2 YNNKEL (reference sequence). The CDR3 loop spans 13 amino acids. Trimming took 0 bases from V and 6 from J, leaving 6 bases between them. DNA for the CDR3: TGTGCCAGCAGCCAAGATCGCGTTCAGCCCCAGCATTTT. Protein sequence: CASSQDRVQPQHF.

This chain connects TRBV6-6 to TRBJ1-1; 7 nucleotides agree with TRBD1. Germline CDR1 and CDR2: MNHNY and SVGAGI (reference sequence). The CDR3 runs 18 residues. The V and J ends lost 5 bases and 0 bases, in that order; junction bases with no gene match: 15. The CDR3 is CASSRLGTAQHMNTEAFF. CDR3 in DNA: TGTGCCAGCAGTCGGCTCGGGACAGCCCAACATATGAACACTGAAGCTTTCTTT.

The rearrangement joins TRBV28 to TRBJ1-6; 8 nucleotides align to TRBD1. Germline assignment: CDR1 MDHEN and CDR2 SYDVKM. V gave up 5 bases and J gave up 3 bases; unmatched junction bases: 3. The CDR3 consists of 15 residues. This CDR3 is CASSPTGGYNSPLHF. The CDR3 DNA reads as TGTGCCAGCAGTCCAACAGGGGGCTATAATTCACCCCTCCACTTT.

The chain is built from TRBV7-9 and TRBJ2-7, with 7 nucleotides matching TRBD2. V lost 11 bases and J lost 0; bases outside the gene matches: 10. The CDR3 totals 14 residues. CDR1 is SEHNR and CDR2 is FQNEAQ in the germline V gene (reference sequence). CDR3 in DNA: TGTGCCGCTGGGGGGGATCTCTTCTCCTACGAGCAGTACTTC. This encodes CAAGGDLFSYEQYF.

V usage is TRBV10-3 and J usage is TRBJ2-2, with unresolved D. This CDR3 region has 13 residues. Trimming pared 4 bases from V and 4 bases from J, leaving 7 bases between. CDR1 and CDR2 from the germline V gene are ENHRY and SYGVKD. DNA of the CDR3: TGTGCCATCAGTGCGGCAGGCACCGGGGAGCTGTTTTTT. Translated, it gives CAISAAGTGELFF.

V and J are TRBV5-1 and TRBJ2-1, with a possible D match to TRBD1 (5 bases). V was shortened by 4 bases and J by 9 bases, with 14 bases between the two germline ends. This CDR3 has 13 residues. The germline gives CDR1 SGHRS, CDR2 YFSETQ. The CDR3 nucleotides read TGCGCCAGCAGCCCCGGGTGGGGCGGTGAGCAGTTCTTC. Translated: CASSPGWGGEQFF.

The chain has TRBV5-1 and TRBJ1-2, with D unresolved. Between the trimmed V and J ends, which lost 3 bases and 6 bases, there was a span of 15 bases. The germline V gene encodes CDR1 SGHRS and CDR2 YFSETQ. There are 14 residues in the CDR3. The CDR3 protein is CASSSSGGMNGYTF. In nucleotides, the CDR3 is TGCGCCAGCAGCTCCTCTGGAGGGATGAATGGCTACACCTTC.

The CDR3 loop is CARWGGLGAIQPQHF. CDR3 bases: TGTGCCCGTTGGGGGGGGCTGGGGGCGATTCAGCCCCAGCATTTT. This chain uses TRBV19 with TRBJ1-5; maybe TRBD1 (6 bases). Trimming removed 11 bases at V and 6 bases at J, with 23 bases between. Germline CDR1 LNHDA, CDR2 SQIVND (reference sequence). This CDR3 contains 15 residues.

This chain links TRBV7-9 with TRBJ1-5; D gene unclear. The CDR3 is 16 amino acids. CDR1 and CDR2 from the germline V gene are SEHNR and FQNEAQ (reference sequence). V was clipped by 4 bases and J by 8 bases, with 21 bases between them. CDR3 nucleotide sequence: TGTGCCAGCAGCTCAAAGAACACGGCTCCCCGGGAGCCCCAGCATTTT. Its translation: CASSSKNTAPREPQHF.

The rearrangement uses TRBV7-2 and TRBJ1-2, with 8 positions matching TRBD1. This CDR3 spans 15 amino acids. Germline assignment: CDR1 SGHTA and CDR2 FQGNSA. V dropped 2 bases and J dropped 1; count of bases not matched to a gene: 3. CDR3 in amino acids: CASSLSGGDNYGYTF. For the CDR3, the DNA is TGTGCCAGCAGCTTATCAGGGGGCGATAACTATGGCTACACCTTC. Full variable domain (rest looked up from reference TRBV7-2 and TRBJ1-2): GAGVSQSPSNKVTEKGKDVELRCDPISGHTALYWYRQSLGQGLEFLIYFQGNSAPDKSGLPSDRFSAERTGGSVSTLTIQRTQQEDSAVYLCASSLSGGDNYGYTFGSGTRLTVV.

The CDR3 DNA follows: TGCGCCAGCAGCCGGACTAGCGGGGGAACGGCCTACAATGAGCAGTTCTTC. This encodes CASSRTSGGTAYNEQFF. The chain has TRBV4-3 and TRBJ2-1; 13 positions match TRBD2. CDR1 LGHNA and CDR2 YSLEER come from the germline V gene. The junction had 5 bases not matched to a gene; V was cut back by 4 bases and J by 2 bases. CDR3 length equals 17 residues.

The rearrangement joins TRBV6-5 to TRBJ2-1; 8 nucleotides align to TRBD2. The junction had 9 bases not matched to a gene; V was cut back by 4 bases and J by 13 bases. Germline loops: CDR1 MNHEY, CDR2 SVGAGI. This CDR3 spans 13 amino acids. CDR3 nucleotides: TGTGCCAGCAGTTCCGCCATAGCGGGGTTACAGTTCTTC. As protein: CASSSAIAGLQFF.

The chain couples TRBV5-5 to TRBJ2-2; 13 nucleotides match TRBD2. Germline CDR1 is SGHKS and CDR2 is YYEKEE (reference sequence). The CDR3 extends over 16 amino acids. The J segment lost 5 bases and the V segment lost 2 bases, leaving 3 bases of the junction unmatched. CDR3 DNA: TGTGCCAGCAGCTTCGGACTAGCGGGGGTAACCGGGGAGCTGTTTTTT. Its protein is CASSFGLAGVTGELFF.

J is TRBJ2-7 and V is TRBV18; 10 bases fit TRBD2. J was trimmed by 7 bases and V by 2 bases; bases with no gene match: 11. This CDR3 spans 16 amino acids. CDR1 KGHSH and CDR2 LQKENI come from the germline V gene. CDR3 nucleotides: TGTGCCAGCTCACCATCGGGGCTGGGACTAGCGACAGAGCAGTACTTC. Its protein is CASSPSGLGLATEQYF.

The chain uses TRBV7-9 and TRBJ2-5; 7 bases map to TRBD1. V shed 5 bases, J shed 5 bases, and the junction held 11 bases outside the gene matches. The CDR3 has 15 residues. Germline lookup yields CDR1 SEHNR and CDR2 FQNEAQ (reference sequence). In DNA, the CDR3 is TGTGCCAGCAGCGCCCGGGACAGCCGAGGGGAGACCCAGTACTTC. Translated: CASSARDSRGETQYF. The whole variable domain, filled in from reference TRBV7-9 and TRBJ2-5, reads DTGVSQNPRHKITKRGQNVTFRCDPISEHNRLYWYRQTLGQGPEFLTYFQNEAQLEKSRLLSDRFSAERPKGSFSTLEIQRTEQGDSAMYLCASSARDSRGETQYFGPGTRLLVL.

The chain joins TRBV9 to TRBJ1-1; D ambiguous. Germline CDR1 and CDR2: SGDLS and YYNGEE. V lost 0 bases and J lost 7, with 7 bases in between. The CDR3 is 12 amino acids. The CDR3 DNA reads TGTGCCAGCAGCGTAGACTACGGTGAAGCTTTCTTT. Encoded protein: CASSVDYGEAFF.

The gene calls are TRBV7-9 and TRBJ2-3, with 13 bases fitting TRBD2. The CDR3 sequence is 17 residues long. In germline, CDR1 is SEHNR, CDR2 FQNEAQ (reference sequence). V was pared by 5 bases and J by 2 bases, with 7 bases of the junction left unmatched. DNA of the CDR3: TGTGCCAGCAGCCCAGGGACTAGCGGGGTCAACACAGATACGCAGTATTTT. This translates into CASSPGTSGVNTDTQYF.

This clone was counted between two and nine times. The CDR3 reads CASSWGQGPSTEAFF. The CDR3 DNA reads TGTGCCAGCAGCTGGGGTCAGGGGCCCTCGACTGAAGCTTTCTTT. This rearrangement joins TRBV5-5 to TRBJ1-1; D perhaps matches TRBD1 (6 bases). Germline lookup yields CDR1 SGHKS and CDR2 YYEKEE (reference sequence). The CDR3 length is 15 residues. The V end lost 3 bases, the J end lost 5 bases, and 17 bases lay between the germline ends.

The rearrangement uses TRBV5-1 and TRBJ1-4; possible D gene TRBD1, 6 bases. The CDR3 runs 16 residues. V dropped 0 bases and J dropped 7 bases, with 16 bases sitting between them. The germline V gene has CDR1 SGHRS and CDR2 YFSETQ. As DNA, the CDR3 is TGCGCCAGCAGCTTGGATGTAGCGGGGGGCGGTGAAAAACTGTTTTTT. It specifies CASSLDVAGGGEKLFF. Variable domain in full (rest from reference TRBV5-1 and TRBJ1-4): KAGVTQTPRYLIKTRGQQVTLSCSPISGHRSVSWYQQTPGQGLQFLFEYFSETQRNKGNFPGRFSGRQFSNSRSEMNVSTLELGDSALYLCASSLDVAGGGEKLFFGSGTQLSVL.

CDR3 bases: TGTGCCAGCAGTTCCCTGACAGGGGTCATTACAGAGCAGTACTTC. It is translated as CASSSLTGVITEQYF. The V call is TRBV28, the J call TRBJ2-7; 8 bases match TRBD1. V lost 4 bases and J lost 7; bases outside the gene matches: 12. This CDR3 region has 15 residues. Germline V gene lookup returns CDR1 MDHEN and CDR2 SYDVKM.

This chain joins TRBV2 and TRBJ1-1; tentatively, D is TRBD1 (6 bases). Germline V gene lookup returns CDR1 SNHLY and CDR2 FYNNEI. V was shortened by 0 bases and J by 5 bases, with 10 bases between the two germline ends. The CDR3 has 14 amino acids. For the CDR3, the DNA is TGTGCCAGCAGTGAAGCGCTAGGGGGAACTGAAGCTTTCTTT. Translated: CASSEALGGTEAFF.

The V and J genes are TRBV2 and TRBJ2-7; 11 bases are a match to TRBD1. The germline V gene has CDR1 SNHLY and CDR2 FYNNEI. The CDR3 totals 14 residues. V gave up 7 bases and J gave up 6 bases; unmatched junction bases: 8. CDR3 bases: TGTGCCAGCATAGAGGACAGGGGGCGGATCGAGCAGTACTTC. It encodes CASIEDRGRIEQYF.

The rearrangement uses TRBV28 and TRBJ1-6; unclear D gene. The V gene's germline CDR1 is MDHEN and CDR2 SYDVKM. The V end was cut by 5 bases, the J end by 7 bases, with 6 bases between. This CDR3 contains 12 residues. CDR3 loop: CASSSQNSPLHF. The CDR3, as DNA: TGTGCCAGCAGTAGTCAGAATTCACCCCTCCACTTT.

The chain carries TRBV20-1 and TRBJ1-3; D unclear. The length of the CDR3 is 15 residues. V lost 3 bases to trimming and J lost 0 bases, with 12 bases between them. The V gene's germline CDR1 is DFQATT and CDR2 SNEGSKA (reference sequence). The CDR3 bases are TGCAGTGCTAGTGCCGGGGTCTTCTCTGGAAACACCATATATTTT. It encodes CSASAGVFSGNTIYF.

This clone was recorded a few times. The chain joins TRBV2 to TRBJ2-6; no clear D gene. V shed 3 bases and J shed 3 bases, with 12 bases lying between them. Germline CDR1 and CDR2: SNHLY and FYNNEI. There are 16 residues in the CDR3. The CDR3 loop is CASSDQATFGANVLTF. The CDR3 nucleotides read TGTGCCAGCAGTGACCAGGCGACCTTTGGGGCCAACGTCCTGACTTTC.